This T cell receptor (beta chain) stems from a study of CD8 T cells in Susac syndrome. Trimming took 4 bases from V and 1 from J, leaving 16 bases between them. The germline CDR1 and CDR2 sequences are LNHDA and SQIVND (reference sequence). CDR3 length equals 16 residues. Reverse transcription of about 0.5 to 1 ug RNA used random hexamers. One entry per CDR3 protein results from TCRdb running MiXCR on the immunoSEQ multiplex PCR reads. The table has around 150,000 distinct CDR3 sequences, approximately 95% seen once. V is TRBV19 and J is TRBJ1-1; TRBD1 is a possible D gene (5 bases). The sequenced sample consisted of CD4+ T cells from PBMCs. The sequence was collected from a human donor with multiple sclerosis. For the CDR3, the DNA is TGTGCCAGTAGTACCGACCACGGGGCGCGGAACACTGAAGCTTTCTTT. This sequence encodes CASSTDHGARNTEAFF.